This T cell receptor (beta chain) was retrieved from a study of T cell repertoires in cytomegalovirus infection. TCRdb called the reads again in MiXCR, with one record for every CDR3 protein. The data contain roughly 76,000 distinct CDR3 sequences, roughly 3.5% of them seen just once; the ten biggest clones take up less than 5%. The table lists this clonotype with many counts. The sequencing input was PBMCs. The clonotype was recovered from a human donor in good health (CMV status not recorded). Some clones in this sample may be carry-over from other donors' samples.

The CDR3 loop reads CASSLGWIRGSGVTEAFF. The DNA of the CDR3 is TGTGCCAGCAGCTTAGGGTGGATTCGGGGGAGCGGTGTAACTGAAGCTTTCTTT. The rearrangement uses TRBV7-2 and TRBJ1-1; D is perhaps TRBD1 (5 bases). CDR1 SGHTA and CDR2 FQGNSA come from the germline V gene. The CDR3 has 18 amino acids. V was cut by 1 base and J by 5 bases, with 23 bases left in between.